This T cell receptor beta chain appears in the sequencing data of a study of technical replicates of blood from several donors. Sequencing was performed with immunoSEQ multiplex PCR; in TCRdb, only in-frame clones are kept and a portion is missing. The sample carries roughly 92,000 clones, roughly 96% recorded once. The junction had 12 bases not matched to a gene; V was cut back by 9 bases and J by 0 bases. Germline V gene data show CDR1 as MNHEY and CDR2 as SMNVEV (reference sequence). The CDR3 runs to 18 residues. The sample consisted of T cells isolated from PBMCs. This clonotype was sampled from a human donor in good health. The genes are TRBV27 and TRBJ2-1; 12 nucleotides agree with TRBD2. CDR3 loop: CASATGTSGSSSYNEQFF. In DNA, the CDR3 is TGTGCCAGTGCCACCGGGACTAGCGGGTCTAGCTCCTACAATGAGCAGTTCTTC.